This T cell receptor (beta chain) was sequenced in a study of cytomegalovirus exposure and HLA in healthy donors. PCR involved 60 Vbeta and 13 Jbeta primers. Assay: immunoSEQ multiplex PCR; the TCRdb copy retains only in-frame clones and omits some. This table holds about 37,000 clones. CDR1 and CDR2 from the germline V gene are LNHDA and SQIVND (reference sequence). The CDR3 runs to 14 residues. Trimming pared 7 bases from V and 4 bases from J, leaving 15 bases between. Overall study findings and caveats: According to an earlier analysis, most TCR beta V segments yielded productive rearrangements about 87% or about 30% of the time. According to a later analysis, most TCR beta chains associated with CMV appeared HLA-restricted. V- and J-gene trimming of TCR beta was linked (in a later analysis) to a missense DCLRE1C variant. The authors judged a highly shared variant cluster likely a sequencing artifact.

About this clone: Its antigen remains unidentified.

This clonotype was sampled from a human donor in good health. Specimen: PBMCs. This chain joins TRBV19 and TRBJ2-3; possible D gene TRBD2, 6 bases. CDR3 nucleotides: TGTGCCAGTATTAGCGGCAGGGAGTCAGATACGCAGTATTTT. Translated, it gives CASISGRESDTQYF.